A single sample is the source of the 32 T cell receptor beta chains below, sequenced in a study of preoperative IRX-2 immunotherapy in early breast cancer (dated by TCRdb to the late 2010s). This sample's treatment or condition label indicates: preoperative locoregional IRX-2 cytokine immunotherapy. The protocol used for the library was the immunoSEQ multiplex PCR assay. Sourced from immuneACCESS, this table was stored by TCRdb with only in-frame sequences that have V and J called. A share of the clones is absent; for the studies checked, an unresolved V gene accounts for under half, and the remainder has no known explanation. The sample table holds roughly 99,000 clones, of which 75% to 90% were seen once. The ten largest make up about 2.1% of the sample. The source material was tumor tissue, sampled after IRX-2 immunotherapy. The origin of the receptors is a human donor with breast cancer.

This chain uses TRBV18 with TRBJ2-7; D is perhaps TRBD2 (5 bases). The CDR3 is made up of 16 amino acids. The V gene's germline CDR1 is KGHSH and CDR2 LQKENI. The ends were cut back, 2 bases at V and 0 bases at J, with 14 bases in the middle. DNA of the CDR3: TGTGCCAGCTCACCAAGGCGGGCCGTAAACTCCTACGAGCAGTACTTC. This gives the protein CASSPRRAVNSYEQYF.

This sequence joins TRBV6-8 and TRBJ1-5; TRBD1 is a possible D gene (6 bases). Trimming took 10 bases from V and 4 from J, leaving 17 bases between them. Germline loops: CDR1 MNHGY, CDR2 SAAAGT. The CDR3 has 14 residues. The CDR3 reads CATHQGSENQPQHF. CDR3 nucleotides: TGTGCCACACATCAGGGGTCGGAAAATCAGCCCCAGCATTTT.

Notes on this clone: The germline gene is not matched at one end of the junction; a read error may be the cause. The chain has TRBV6-8 and TRBJ1-2; D remains unclear. Germline CDR1 and CDR2: MNHGY and SAAAGT. This CDR3 is 16 amino acids long. CDR3 residues: CASSYRRMVSNYGYTF. The CDR3 nucleotides are TGTGCCAGCAGTTACCGACGGATGGTGTCTAATTATGGCTACACCTTC.

The chain has TRBV11-3 and TRBJ1-1; TRBD1 is a possible D gene (6 bases). V was shortened by 3 bases and J by 4 bases, with 15 bases between the two germline ends. The CDR3 consists of 15 residues. Germline V gene lookup returns CDR1 SGHNT and CDR2 YENEEA. This CDR3 is CASSFLYRDPTEAFF. The CDR3 DNA reads as TGTGCCAGCAGCTTCCTCTACAGGGATCCCACTGAAGCTTTCTTT.

The chain has TRBV5-1 and TRBJ1-1, with D tentatively TRBD1 (6 bases). The CDR3 runs to 15 residues. CDR1 is SGHRS and CDR2 is YFSETQ in the germline V gene. Trimming cost V 3 bases and J 3 bases, with 15 bases left between them. The CDR3 sequence is CASSSLTGGDTEAFF. The CDR3 nucleotides read TGCGCCAGCAGCTCATTAACCGGGGGCGACACTGAAGCTTTCTTT.

This clone was counted only a few times. This sequence joins TRBV15 and TRBJ2-2; possibly TRBD1 for D (6 bases). The V end was cut by 8 bases, the J end by 2 bases, with 15 bases between. CDR1 and CDR2 from the germline V gene are LNHNV and YYDKDF (reference sequence). The CDR3 runs to 15 residues. CDR3 sequence: CATPRGTTNTGELFF. DNA of the CDR3: TGTGCCACCCCAAGAGGGACAACTAACACCGGGGAGCTGTTTTTT.

This clone was detected a few times. The chain employs TRBV19 and TRBJ1-4; 8 nucleotides match TRBD1. Trimming at V came to 7 bases and at J to 0 bases, leaving 7 bases not matched to a gene. This CDR3 has 16 amino acids. CDR1 is LNHDA and CDR2 is SQIVND in the germline V gene (reference sequence). This chain's CDR3 is CASTVTGGATNEKLFF. The DNA of the CDR3 is TGTGCCAGTACCGTAACAGGGGGTGCAACTAATGAAAAACTGTTTTTT. Drawing the rest from reference TRBV19 and TRBJ1-4, the complete variable domain is DGGITQSPKYLFRKEGQNVTLSCEQNLNHDAMYWYRQDPGQGLRLIYYSQIVNDFQKGDIAEGYSVSREKKESFPLTVTSAQKNPTAFYLCASTVTGGATNEKLFFGSGTQLSVL.

This rearrangement joins TRBV19 to TRBJ1-5; D ambiguous. V gave up 8 bases and J gave up 6 bases, with 14 bases separating them. The CDR3 consists of 13 residues. Germline V CDR1 and CDR2: LNHDA, SQIVND (reference sequence). This CDR3 reads CASRSLGSQPQHF. The DNA of the CDR3 is TGTGCCAGTCGCAGCTTAGGGAGTCAGCCCCAGCATTTT. The variable domain in full, with the rest retrieved from reference TRBV19 and TRBJ1-5, is DGGITQSPKYLFRKEGQNVTLSCEQNLNHDAMYWYRQDPGQGLRLIYYSQIVNDFQKGDIAEGYSVSREKKESFPLTVTSAQKNPTAFYLCASRSLGSQPQHFGDGTRLSIL.

V gene TRBV5-1 combines with J gene TRBJ1-4, with TRBD1 matching 12 bases. The junction had 6 bases not matched to a gene; V was cut back by 1 base and J by 14 bases. CDR1 SGHRS and CDR2 YFSETQ come from the germline V gene. This CDR3 region has 14 residues. CDR3 bases: TGCGCCAGCAGCTTGCTGGGACAGGGGGCAGAGCTGTTTTTT. This codes for CASSLLGQGAELFF.

This clone was recorded only once. The J gene is TRBJ2-7, the V gene TRBV2; no clear D gene. The CDR3 sequence is 14 residues long. The germline CDR1 and CDR2 sequences are SNHLY and FYNNEI. The V end lost 1 base, the J end lost 0 bases, and 7 bases lay between the germline ends. DNA of the CDR3: TGTGCCAGCAGTGAAGACAGATCCTCCTACGAGCAGTACTTC. Its protein product is CASSEDRSSYEQYF.

V and J are TRBV7-4 and TRBJ1-4, with D possibly TRBD1 on 5 matching bases. V dropped 5 bases and J dropped 2 bases, with 9 bases sitting between them. Germline CDR1 SGHVT, CDR2 SQSDAQ. This CDR3 has 14 residues. CDR3 loop: CASSPGSTNEKLFF. The CDR3 DNA follows: TGTGCCAGCAGCCCAGGGTCGACTAATGAAAAACTGTTTTTT. Full variable domain (rest looked up from reference TRBV7-4 and TRBJ1-4): GAGVSQSPRYKVAKRGRDVALRCDSISGHVTLYWYRQTLGQGSEVLTYSQSDAQRDKSGRPSGRFSAERPERSVSTLKIQRTEQGDSAVYLCASSPGSTNEKLFFGSGTQLSVL.

J is TRBJ1-5 and V is TRBV5-1; 8 nucleotides line up with TRBD1. Germline assignment: CDR1 SGHRS and CDR2 YFSETQ. V lost 4 bases, J lost 4 bases, and 7 bases stayed unmatched. The CDR3 totals 15 residues. In DNA, the CDR3 is TGCGCCAGCAGCCCGGGGACAGGAAGGAATCAGCCCCAGCATTTT. Translating it yields CASSPGTGRNQPQHF.

The chain links TRBV5-1 to TRBJ2-1; possible D gene TRBD1, 6 bases. Trimming took off 0 bases at V and 8 bases at J, with 15 bases between the two ends. Germline-derived CDR1 and CDR2 are SGHRS and YFSETQ. The CDR3 is 15 residues long. CDR3 region: CASSLEYRERDEQFF. Written as DNA, the CDR3 is TGCGCCAGCAGCTTGGAATACAGGGAAAGAGATGAGCAGTTCTTC.

This chain links TRBV25-1 with TRBJ2-5; unclear D gene. The V end was cut by 3 bases, the J end by 5 bases, with 10 bases between. CDR3 size: 13 residues. Germline V lookup: CDR1 MGHDK, CDR2 SYGVNS. CDR3 amino acids: CASSDPVVETQYF. The CDR3 nucleotides read TGTGCCAGCAGTGACCCGGTAGTGGAGACCCAGTACTTC.

This clone was seen a single time. The genes are TRBV30 and TRBJ1-2, with D unclear. This CDR3 comprises 15 residues. Germline lookup yields CDR1 GTSNPN and CDR2 SVGIG (reference sequence). Trimming took 4 bases from V and 4 from J, leaving 19 bases between them. This CDR3 reads CAWNTVRTPIYGYTF. The CDR3 DNA follows: TGTGCCTGGAATACCGTCAGGACGCCCATCTATGGCTACACCTTC. The variable domain in full, with the rest retrieved from reference TRBV30 and TRBJ1-2, is SQTIHQWPATLVQPVGSPLSLECTVEGTSNPNLYWYRQAAGRGLQLLFYSVGIGQISSEVPQNLSASRPQDRQFILSSKKLLLSDSGFYLCAWNTVRTPIYGYTFGSGTRLTVV.

This clone was picked up one time. The genes are TRBV12-5 and TRBJ2-1; D remains unclear. Germline CDR1 is LGHNT and CDR2 is FRNRAP. This CDR3 has 15 amino acids. CDR3 nucleotide sequence: TGTGCCAGCACATCGCCAATGCGGAACTACAATGAGCAGTTCTTC. It yields the protein CASTSPMRNYNEQFF.

V usage is TRBV5-1 and J usage is TRBJ1-1; D not certain. In germline, CDR1 is SGHRS, CDR2 YFSETQ. Between the trimmed V and J ends, which lost 4 bases and 5 bases, there was a span of 24 bases. The CDR3 runs to 17 residues. The CDR3 sequence: CASSPLGRERSGTEAFF. CDR3 nucleotide sequence: TGCGCCAGCAGCCCCCTTGGGAGGGAACGGTCGGGTACTGAAGCTTTCTTT.

CDR3 in DNA: TGTGCCAGTAGTACGCCAGGAGGTAGAATAACCGGCTACACCTTC. This encodes CASSTPGGRITGYTF. The chain joins TRBV19 to TRBJ1-2; D unclear. This CDR3 contains 15 residues. Per germline, CDR1 LNHDA and CDR2 SQIVND (reference sequence). V was cut by 4 bases and J by 8 bases, with 20 bases left in between. The full variable domain, its missing parts supplied by reference TRBV19 and TRBJ1-2, is DGGITQSPKYLFRKEGQNVTLSCEQNLNHDAMYWYRQDPGQGLRLIYYSQIVNDFQKGDIAEGYSVSREKKESFPLTVTSAQKNPTAFYLCASSTPGGRITGYTFGSGTRLTVV.

The chain combines TRBV7-6 with TRBJ2-5; TRBD1 might be the D (5 bases). CDR3 length: 14 amino acids. Between the trimmed V and J ends, which lost 3 bases and 1 base, there was a span of 9 bases. Germline V gives CDR1 SGHVS, CDR2 FNYEAQ. This CDR3 reads CASSLVGAQETQYF. The CDR3 DNA is TGTGCCAGCAGCTTGGTAGGGGCCCAAGAGACCCAGTACTTC.

The rearrangement uses TRBV5-1 and TRBJ2-1, with 8 bases matching TRBD1. The CDR3 totals 16 residues. J was trimmed by 0 bases and V by 2 bases; bases with no gene match: 4. Germline loops: CDR1 SGHRS, CDR2 YFSETQ. CDR3 sequence reads: CASSFGQGLSYNEQFF. In nucleotides, the CDR3 is TGCGCCAGCAGCTTTGGACAGGGCCTCTCCTACAATGAGCAGTTCTTC. Based on the CDR3 plus reference TRBV5-1 and TRBJ2-1, the full variable domain is KAGVTQTPRYLIKTRGQQVTLSCSPISGHRSVSWYQQTPGQGLQFLFEYFSETQRNKGNFPGRFSGRQFSNSRSEMNVSTLELGDSALYLCASSFGQGLSYNEQFFGPGTRLTVL.

The chain couples TRBV28 to TRBJ1-4, with a possible D match to TRBD1 (6 bases). Trimming removed 6 bases from V and 3 bases from J, with 8 bases in between. Germline V gene data show CDR1 as MDHEN and CDR2 as SYDVKM. CDR3 length: 13 residues. The CDR3 region is CASRTGPNEKLFF. The CDR3 DNA is TGTGCCAGCAGGACAGGCCCTAATGAAAAACTGTTTTTT.

This rearrangement joins TRBV6-8 to TRBJ1-5, with a tentative D call TRBD1 (5 bases). Trimming shortened V by 10 bases and J by 4 bases, and 23 bases separated the two germline ends. Germline assignment: CDR1 MNHGY and CDR2 SAAAGT. This CDR3 comprises 16 residues. CDR3 in DNA: TGTGCCACCGGAGAAACGGTAGGGGTGGGGAATCAGCCCCAGCATTTT. Its protein is CATGETVGVGNQPQHF.

This clone was picked up one time. CDR3 DNA sequence: TGCGCCAGCAGCCTGACGACGACGTCCTACGAGCAGTACTTC. The encoded protein is CASSLTTTSYEQYF. V usage is TRBV5-1 and J usage is TRBJ2-7; D unresolved. The germline gives CDR1 SGHRS, CDR2 YFSETQ. This CDR3 spans 14 amino acids. Trimming removed 4 bases at V and 1 base at J, with 12 bases between.

The V and J genes are TRBV28 and TRBJ2-3; 7 bases agree with TRBD1. V shed 6 bases, J shed 6 bases, and the junction held 6 bases outside the gene matches. This CDR3 is 13 amino acids long. Germline-derived CDR1 and CDR2 are MDHEN and SYDVKM. In DNA, the CDR3 is TGTGCCAGCAGGGATGGGACAGTGGATACGCAGTATTTT. Its translation is CASRDGTVDTQYF.

The J gene is TRBJ2-2, the V gene TRBV6-7; no reliable D call. TRBV6-7 is noted as an ORF with a role that remains uncertain. V was pared by 10 bases and J by 6 bases, with 15 bases between. This CDR3 spans 13 amino acids. This CDR3 is CAITEGKPGELFF. The CDR3 region has the DNA TGTGCCATCACCGAAGGGAAACCCGGGGAGCTGTTTTTT.

The V gene is TRBV10-3, the J gene TRBJ2-6; 8 bases align to TRBD2. The J segment lost 0 bases and the V segment lost 0 bases, leaving 13 bases of the junction unmatched. Germline V lookup: CDR1 ENHRY, CDR2 SYGVKD. The CDR3 spans 21 residues. The CDR3 nucleotides read TGTGCCATCAGTGAGTCGCAAGCGGGAGCAGGACCTGGCTCTGGGGCCAACGTCCTGACTTTC. Encoded protein: CAISESQAGAGPGSGANVLTF.

This clone turned up a few times. V is TRBV6-8 and J is TRBJ1-3; TRBD1 matches 7 bases. CDR3 length equals 12 residues. Germline V gene lookup returns CDR1 MNHGY and CDR2 SAAAGT. V dropped 11 bases and J dropped 2; count of bases not matched to a gene: 3. As DNA, the CDR3 is TGTGCCGTCGACAGGGCTGGAAACACCATATATTTT. Amino acids: CAVDRAGNTIYF.

The chain couples TRBV29-1 to TRBJ1-2, with TRBD1 matching over 7 bases. J lost 7 bases, V lost 6 bases, and 17 bases had no gene match. The CDR3 has 15 amino acids. The germline CDR1 and CDR2 sequences are SQVTM and ANQGSEA. The CDR3 sequence: CSVPRIKTGTFGYTF. DNA of the CDR3: TGCAGCGTGCCACGCATTAAGACAGGGACGTTTGGCTACACCTTC.

V usage is TRBV6-4 and J usage is TRBJ2-1; TRBD1 agrees at 7 bases. The junction had 2 bases not matched to a gene; V was cut back by 6 bases and J by 9 bases. This CDR3 spans 11 amino acids. The germline gives CDR1 MRHNA, CDR2 SNTAGT. The CDR3 loop reads CASSRDSEQFF. The CDR3 nucleotides are TGTGCCAGCAGCAGGGACAGTGAGCAGTTCTTC.

This chain joins TRBV30 and TRBJ1-5, with D tentatively TRBD1 (5 bases). CDR3 size: 14 residues. The germline CDR1 and CDR2 sequences are GTSNPN and SVGIG (reference sequence). The germline V and J ends were trimmed by 3 bases and 7 bases, with 16 bases remaining between them. CDR3 amino acids: CAWSPGGGAQPQHF. CDR3 in DNA: TGTGCCTGGAGCCCCGGGGGGGGAGCACAGCCCCAGCATTTT.

Here the CDR3 DNA reads TGTGCCAGCAGTGTCGCGACAGCGGGCCACACTGAAGCTTTCTTT. Translating it yields CASSVATAGHTEAFF. The chain recombines TRBV6-8 with TRBJ1-1; maybe TRBD1 (5 bases). The CDR3 spans 15 residues. V shed 5 bases and J shed 3 bases, with 16 bases lying between them. The germline V gene has CDR1 MNHGY and CDR2 SAAAGT.

The rearrangement joins TRBV18 to TRBJ2-5, with 7 bases fitting TRBD2. V trimming: 7 bases; J trimming: 5 bases; junction bases outside the gene matches: 7. Germline CDR1 and CDR2: KGHSH and LQKENI. This CDR3 has 13 amino acids. CDR3: CASFADGGETQYF. The CDR3 DNA follows: TGTGCCAGCTTTGCGGACGGGGGGGAGACCCAGTACTTC.